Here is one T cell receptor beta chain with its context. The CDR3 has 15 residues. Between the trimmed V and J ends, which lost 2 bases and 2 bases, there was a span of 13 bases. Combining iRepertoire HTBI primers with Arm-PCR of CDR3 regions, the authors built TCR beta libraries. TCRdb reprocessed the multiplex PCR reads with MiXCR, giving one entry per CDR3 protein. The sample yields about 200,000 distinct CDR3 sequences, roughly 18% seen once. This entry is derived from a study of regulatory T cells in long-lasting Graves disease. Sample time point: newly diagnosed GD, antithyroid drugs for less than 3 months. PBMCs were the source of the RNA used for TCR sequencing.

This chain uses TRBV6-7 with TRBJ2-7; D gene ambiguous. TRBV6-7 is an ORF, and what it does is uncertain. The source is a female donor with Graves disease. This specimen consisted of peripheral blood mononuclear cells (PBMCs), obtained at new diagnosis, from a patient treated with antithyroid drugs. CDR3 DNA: TGTGCCAGCAGTTACCGACACCTCATCACCTACGAGCAGTACTTC. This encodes CASSYRHLITYEQYF.